The 25 T cell receptor beta chains listed next were all sequenced from one sample in a study of shared clonotypes between healthy human individuals. TCRdb's table, derived via immunoSEQ multiplex PCR, lists solely in-frame clones and lacks some. Of a few hundred thousand clones in the sample, about 69% are singletons; the top ten hold more than 9.5%. The sequenced material came from memory CD4+ T cells sorted from blood. Subset indicated: CD45RA-negative fraction. The receptors originated from a man aged 25 to 45 in good health.

The chain is built from TRBV18 and TRBJ2-7; 7 bases are shared with TRBD1. The CDR3 has 14 residues. From germline, CDR1 is KGHSH and CDR2 LQKENI. Unmatched junction bases numbered 5, after V lost 2 bases and J lost 4 bases. CDR3 nucleotides: TGTGCCAGCTCACCAGGGGGACAGTTTTACGAGCAGTACTTC. This sequence encodes CASSPGGQFYEQYF.

The rearrangement links TRBV10-3 to TRBJ2-1, with 8 bases identical to TRBD2. This CDR3 is 16 amino acids long. The germline CDR1 and CDR2 sequences are ENHRY and SYGVKD. Trimming cost V 11 bases and J 0 bases; bases outside gene matches: 12. CDR3 region: CAPEGERETSYNEQFF. The CDR3 DNA is TGTGCCCCTGAGGGGGAGCGGGAGACCTCCTACAATGAGCAGTTCTTC.

The gene calls are TRBV27 and TRBJ2-7, with TRBD2 matching 11 bases. Germline V CDR1 and CDR2: MNHEY, SMNVEV (reference sequence). The CDR3 covers 20 residues. Losses at the gene ends were 1 base for V and 2 bases for J; bases not matched to a gene: 16. In DNA form, the CDR3 reads TGTGCCAGCAGTTTATTCGGGGGAATAGCGGGAGGGCCGGCTACCTACGAGCAGTACTTC. This codes for CASSLFGGIAGGPATYEQYF.

This chain uses TRBV19 with TRBJ1-5; D might be TRBD1 (5 bases). Germline assignment: CDR1 LNHDA and CDR2 SQIVND (reference sequence). The CDR3 is 15 amino acids. Trimming stripped 6 bases from V and 3 bases from J, with 15 bases between. The CDR3 spells CASRGSGTNNQPQHF. CDR3 DNA sequence: TGTGCCAGTAGAGGATCAGGGACCAACAATCAGCCCCAGCATTTT.

CDR3 amino acids: CAWRREGEAFF. CDR3 coding DNA: TGTGCCTGGAGAAGGGAGGGTGAAGCTTTCTTT. V usage is TRBV30 and J usage is TRBJ1-1; D gene unclear. Germline loops: CDR1 GTSNPN, CDR2 SVGIG (reference sequence). Trimming removed 3 bases at V and 7 bases at J, with 9 bases between. The CDR3 spans 11 residues.

The chain couples TRBV5-1 to TRBJ2-7; TRBD2 aligns across 12 bases. Germline V gene lookup returns CDR1 SGHRS and CDR2 YFSETQ. There are 16 residues in the CDR3. Trimming cost V 4 bases and J 2 bases; bases outside gene matches: 7. CDR3 sequence reads: CASSHRTSGETYEQYF. The CDR3 bases are TGCGCCAGCAGCCATAGGACTAGCGGGGAAACCTACGAGCAGTACTTC. Full variable domain (outside the CDR3, taken from reference TRBV5-1 and TRBJ2-7): KAGVTQTPRYLIKTRGQQVTLSCSPISGHRSVSWYQQTPGQGLQFLFEYFSETQRNKGNFPGRFSGRQFSNSRSEMNVSTLELGDSALYLCASSHRTSGETYEQYFGPGTRLTVT.

The gene calls are TRBV11-3 and TRBJ2-7, with 7 bases lining up with TRBD1. Germline trimming cut 8 bases from V and 0 bases from J; bases unmatched to any gene: 10. The CDR3 runs to 15 residues. The germline V gene encodes CDR1 SGHNT and CDR2 YENEEA. The CDR3 here is CASGKGAMSSYEQYF. The CDR3 DNA follows: TGTGCCAGCGGCAAGGGGGCAATGTCCTCCTACGAGCAGTACTTC. Full variable domain (remainder filled in from reference TRBV11-3 and TRBJ2-7): EAGVVQSPRYKIIEKKQPVAFWCNPISGHNTLYWYLQNLGQGPELLIRYENEEAVDDSQLPKDRFSAERLKGVDSTLKIQPAELGDSAVYLCASGKGAMSSYEQYFGPGTRLTVT.

Concerning this clone: A much larger clone sits a single nucleotide away, making a read error possible. The V gene is TRBV5-6, the J gene TRBJ2-1; no reliable D call. V was cut by 5 bases and J by 3 bases, with 3 bases left in between. In germline, CDR1 is SGHDT, CDR2 YYEEEE. The CDR3 consists of 11 residues. CDR3 nucleotides: TGTGCCAGCAGTTACTACAATGAGCAGTTCTTC. Protein sequence: CASSYYNEQFF.

This clone was detected only a few times. The V and J genes are TRBV7-2 and TRBJ2-1; no clear D. Looked up from germline, CDR1 is SGHTA and CDR2 is FQGNSA. V lost 1 base to trimming and J lost 7 bases, with 14 bases between them. The CDR3 consists of 15 residues. CDR3 region: CASSLVVGRNNEQFF. CDR3 sequence (DNA): TGTGCCAGCAGCTTAGTGGTTGGACGGAATAATGAGCAGTTCTTC.

V and J are TRBV25-1 and TRBJ2-5, with D possibly being TRBD1 (5 bases). The CDR3 length is 14 residues. Trimming took 3 bases from V and 7 from J, leaving 15 bases between them. Germline V gene data show CDR1 as MGHDK and CDR2 as SYGVNS. The CDR3 is CASSDGRFQGTQYF. DNA for the CDR3: TGTGCCAGCAGTGATGGCCGGTTTCAGGGGACCCAGTACTTC.

J is TRBJ2-6 and V is TRBV5-1, with 11 bases fitting TRBD1. Losses at the gene ends were 2 bases for V and 4 bases for J; bases not matched to a gene: 5. This CDR3 is built from 17 residues. The germline V gene has CDR1 SGHRS and CDR2 YFSETQ. CDR3 protein: CASSLGQGASGANVLTF. Written as DNA, the CDR3 is TGCGCCAGCAGCTTAGGACAGGGGGCCTCAGGGGCCAACGTCCTGACTTTC.

V is TRBV11-2 and J is TRBJ1-5; D is unresolved. The CDR3 loop spans 14 amino acids. Trimming left V 0 bases short and J 11 bases short, with 14 bases between. Germline CDR1 reads SGHAT; CDR2 reads FQNNGV. CDR3 region: CASSLEAGDRAQHF. CDR3 nucleotides: TGTGCCAGCAGCTTAGAGGCCGGGGATCGAGCCCAGCATTTT.

A remark on this clone: The sample has other DNA sequences that encode this CDR3 too. The rearrangement joins TRBV5-1 to TRBJ2-5, with D unresolved. The CDR3 length is 14 residues. V lost 0 bases, J lost 4 bases, and 10 bases lay in between. Per the germline V gene, CDR1 is SGHRS and CDR2 is YFSETQ. The CDR3 bases are TGCGCCAGCAGCTTGGTGGGCCCCGGAGAGACCCAGTACTTC. This translates into CASSLVGPGETQYF.

The chain links TRBV11-2 to TRBJ2-3, with D perhaps being TRBD1 or TRBD2 (5 bases each). The germline CDR1 and CDR2 sequences are SGHAT and FQNNGV. The V and J ends lost 3 bases and 1 base respectively, with 8 bases between them. There are 14 residues in the CDR3. The DNA for the CDR3 is TGTGCCAGCAGCTTTCGGGGCGGCACAGATACGCAGTATTTT. Its protein product is CASSFRGGTDTQYF.

Points on this clone: A read error may produce the germline difference seen at one junction end. The sample holds other DNA sequences that translate to the same CDR3. The rearrangement uses TRBV14 and TRBJ2-5; perhaps TRBD2 as D (5 bases). The CDR3 extends over 16 amino acids. CDR1 and CDR2 from the germline V gene are SGHDN and FVKESK. DNA for the CDR3: TGTGCCAGCAGTACTTTTGGACGGACGGAAGCGGAGACCCAATACTTC. Its protein product is CASSTFGRTEAETQYF.

The chain has TRBV5-1 and TRBJ1-1; TRBD1 aligns across 9 bases. With 4 bases clipped from V and 5 bases from J, the junction kept 9 bases outside the gene matches. CDR1 SGHRS and CDR2 YFSETQ come from the germline V gene. CDR3 length equals 15 residues. CDR3 in DNA: TGCGCCAGCAGCCCAATACAGGGGGCGAGAACTGAAGCTTTCTTT. Protein product: CASSPIQGARTEAFF. Filled out from reference TRBV5-1 and TRBJ1-1, the complete variable domain reads KAGVTQTPRYLIKTRGQQVTLSCSPISGHRSVSWYQQTPGQGLQFLFEYFSETQRNKGNFPGRFSGRQFSNSRSEMNVSTLELGDSALYLCASSPIQGARTEAFFGQGTRLTVV.

The chain has TRBV19 and TRBJ1-5; D unclear. V was clipped by 7 bases and J by 0 bases, with 13 bases between them. CDR3 length equals 15 residues. Germline V gene data show CDR1 as LNHDA and CDR2 as SQIVND (reference sequence). CDR3 DNA sequence: TGTGCCAGTACCAAATACACCGGTAGCAATCAGCCCCAGCATTTT. It is translated as CASTKYTGSNQPQHF.

A few counts support this clone. The rearrangement uses TRBV10-3 and TRBJ2-7; D may correspond to TRBD1 or TRBD2 (5 bases each). V lost 0 bases, J lost 12 bases, and 12 bases lay in between. This CDR3 is built from 12 residues. CDR1 ENHRY and CDR2 SYGVKD come from the germline V gene. DNA for the CDR3: TGTGCCATCAGTGAGTCTAGAGGGGTAGGGTACTTC. Translated, it gives CAISESRGVGYF.

V usage is TRBV5-1 and J usage is TRBJ2-1; 12 bases are shared with TRBD2. CDR1 and CDR2 (germline): SGHRS, YFSETQ. CDR3 length: 16 amino acids. Unmatched junction bases numbered 4, after V lost 1 base and J lost 5 bases. CDR3 amino acids: CASSLTTSGSHNEQFF. The DNA of the CDR3 is TGCGCCAGCAGCTTGACGACTAGCGGGAGTCACAATGAGCAGTTCTTC.

The rearrangement links TRBV5-1 to TRBJ1-1, with D perhaps matching TRBD1 (5 bases). Germline values: CDR1 SGHRS, CDR2 YFSETQ. The CDR3 spans 14 residues. V was clipped by 3 bases and J by 0 bases, with 9 bases between them. The CDR3 loop reads CASSWGLMNTEAFF. The CDR3 DNA follows: TGCGCCAGCAGCTGGGGACTGATGAACACTGAAGCTTTCTTT.

The CDR3: CASNRGGEQYF. CDR3 nucleotide sequence: TGTGCCAGCAACAGGGGAGGCGAGCAGTACTTC. The chain uses TRBV6-1 and TRBJ2-7, with D possibly being TRBD1 (7 bases). In germline, CDR1 is MNHNS, CDR2 SASEGT. The germline V and J ends were trimmed by 7 bases and 6 bases, with 10 bases remaining between them. This CDR3 comprises 11 residues.

The table lists this clone with a few counts. The V and J genes are TRBV7-6 and TRBJ2-1, with unresolved D. Deletions cut 1 base from V and 6 bases from J, with 10 bases between. The CDR3 extends over 14 amino acids. Looked up from germline, CDR1 is SGHVS and CDR2 is FNYEAQ. The DNA for the CDR3 is TGTGCCAGCAGCTTAGGCCGGAGTGGCAATGAGCAGTTCTTC. Its translation is CASSLGRSGNEQFF.

The V and J genes are TRBV29-1 and TRBJ1-1; no reliable D call. The germline gives CDR1 SQVTM, CDR2 ANQGSEA. This CDR3 has 13 residues. Trimming stripped 3 bases from V and 0 bases from J, with 8 bases between. This CDR3 reads CSVEISMNTEAFF. The CDR3 nucleotides read TGCAGCGTTGAGATCTCCATGAACACTGAAGCTTTCTTT.

J is TRBJ2-7 and V is TRBV27; 12 nucleotides align to TRBD2. The CDR3 totals 15 residues. J lost 3 bases, V lost 6 bases, and 6 bases had no gene match. The germline gives CDR1 MNHEY, CDR2 SMNVEV (reference sequence). CDR3 loop: CASRRGLAGIYEQYF. The CDR3 DNA is TGTGCCAGCAGACGAGGACTAGCGGGGATCTACGAGCAGTACTTC.

The rearrangement uses TRBV6-1 and TRBJ2-5; no firm D call. Germline V gene lookup returns CDR1 MNHNS and CDR2 SASEGT. The CDR3 has 11 residues. The V end lost 5 bases, the J end lost 4 bases, and 5 bases lay between the germline ends. DNA of the CDR3: TGTGCCAGCAGTAAGATAGAGACCCAGTACTTC. Translated, it gives CASSKIETQYF.